These T cell receptor beta chains were read from a single sample in a study of control samples from healthy donors and cancer patients. Assay: immunoSEQ multiplex PCR; the TCRdb copy retains only in-frame clones and omits some. The table records approximately 87,000 clones, 91% of them present only once. Source material: blood. These TCRs come from a man aged 50-59 years in good health. The CDR3 runs from the conserved cysteine through the conserved F or W. A D gene is named only where the DNA matches it firmly. Clone size is given for some rows only: seen once, a few or many times, or a class if the clone is expanded.

j_call | d_call | v_call | clone_size | cdr3_nt | cdr3_aa
TRBJ1-2 | . | TRBV5-1 | . | TGCGCCAGCAGCCTGGGTTCTACAGGGAATCAAGACTATGGCTACACCTTC | CASSLGSTGNQDYGYTF
TRBJ1-1 | . | TRBV5-5 | . | TGTGCCACCAGCTTTTCGCTGAACACTGAAGCTTTCTTT | CATSFSLNTEAFF
TRBJ1-4 | . | TRBV27 | . | TGTGCCAGCAGTGTCTCTGCAACTAATGAAAAACTGTTTTTT | CASSVSATNEKLFF
TRBJ1-5 | . | TRBV19 | . | TGTGCCAGTAGGACCGGGACCACGAGGACCAATCAGCCCCAGCATTTT | CASRTGTTRTNQPQHF
TRBJ1-1 | . | TRBV7-6 | . | TGTGCCAGCAGCCCCACTCTCGGCCAGGCGACTGAAGCTTTCTTT | CASSPTLGQATEAFF
TRBJ1-6 | . | TRBV6-5 | . | TGTGCCAGCAGGACCAGAGGGACCCTCCACTTT | CASRTRGTLHF
TRBJ2-2 | . | TRBV3-1/TRBV3-2 | . | TGTGCCAGCAGCCAAAGGGGATCCTTTAACACCGGGGAGCTGTTTTTT | CASSQRGSFNTGELFF
TRBJ2-2 | TRBD2 | TRBV6-2/TRBV6-3 | . | TGTGCCAGCAGTTATTGTAGGGATGGCGGGGGGGACACCGGGGAGCTGTTTTTT | CASSYCRDGGGDTGELFF
TRBJ2-5 | TRBD2 | TRBV6-2/TRBV6-3 | . | TGTGCCAGCAGTTACGGCCTAGCGGGGGCCCAAGAGACCCAGTACTTC | CASSYGLAGAQETQYF
TRBJ1-5 | . | TRBV6-1 | . | TGTGCCAGCAGTGAAGGGGCAGGGCTAAATCAGCCCCAGCATTTT | CASSEGAGLNQPQHF
TRBJ1-1 | TRBD1 | TRBV12-5 | . | TGTGCTAGTGGCAGACAGGGGAGAACTGAAGCTTTCTTT | CASGRQGRTEAFF
TRBJ1-2 | . | TRBV21-1 | . | TGTGCCAGCAGCAAAGAATTACGGGGGAGGGATCGTCCCTATGGCTACACCTTC | CASSKELRGRDRPYGYTF
TRBJ1-2 | TRBD1 | TRBV7-8 | once | TGTGCCAGCAGCTTAGCGGGGGCGACCCGAGGGCAGGGGGCAAGGGGCTACACCTTC | CASSLAGATRGQGARGYTF
TRBJ2-3 | TRBD2 | TRBV3-1/TRBV3-2 | . | TGTGCCAGCATGGGAGGGACAGATACGCAGTATTTT | CASMGGTDTQYF
TRBJ2-1 | TRBD2 | TRBV11-3 | . | TGTGCCAGCAGTCTTAGCGGGACTAGCGGGGGGGCCAGTGAGCAGTTCTTC | CASSLSGTSGGASEQFF
TRBJ2-7 | . | TRBV6-2/TRBV6-3 | . | TGTGCCAGCAGTTCCGGGGGTGGCCTCTCCTACGAGCAGTACTTC | CASSSGGGLSYEQYF
TRBJ1-2 | TRBD1 | TRBV15 | . | TGTGCCACGGACAGGGCCAACAACTATGGCTACACCTTC | CATDRANNYGYTF
TRBJ1-2 | . | TRBV2 | . | TGTGCCAGCAGTGCCGGGGCTAACTATGGCTACACCTTC | CASSAGANYGYTF
TRBJ1-5 | TRBD1 | TRBV19 | . | TGTGCCAGTAGTGTCACCGGGACAGGGAATCAGCCCCAGCATTTT | CASSVTGTGNQPQHF
TRBJ2-2 | . | TRBV24-1 | . | TGTGCCACCAGTGACGATTGGGGGGGACAACAAGGGGAGCTGTTTTTT | CATSDDWGGQQGELFF
TRBJ1-4 | . | TRBV12-3/TRBV12-4 | . | TGTGCCAGCAGAATAGACAATGAAAAACTGTTTTTT | CASRIDNEKLFF
TRBJ1-1 | . | TRBV19 | once | TGTGCCAGTAGTAGGTACGGGATAACCTTT | CASSRYGITF
TRBJ1-5 | . | TRBV29-1 | . | TGCAGCGGGAGTGAGGGATCCAATCAGCCCCAGCATTTT | CSGSEGSNQPQHF
TRBJ1-1 | . | TRBV2 | . | TGTGCCAGCCGTCAGGGGAACGCTGAAGCTTTCTTT | CASRQGNAEAFF
TRBJ2-2 | . | TRBV5-8 | once | TGTGCCAGCAGCTTCCGGGACTCTTACGGGGAGCTGTTTTTT | CASSFRDSYGELFF
TRBJ1-6 | . | TRBV6-5 | once | TGTGCCAGCAGAGGGAATTCACCCCTCCACTTT | CASRGNSPLHF
TRBJ1-5 | . | TRBV27 | . | TGTGCCAGCAGTTCTTGGGACGGAACGCTAGGGCCCCAGCATTTT | CASSSWDGTLGPQHF
TRBJ1-3 | . | TRBV2 | . | TGTGCCAGCAGCCCTCGAGGTAGGGTTTCCGGAAACACCATATATTTT | CASSPRGRVSGNTIYF
TRBJ1-1 | TRBD1 | TRBV5-1 | . | TGCGCCAGCAGCGCCGACAGGGCGCGAGGCCAAGCTTTCTTT | CASSADRARGQAFF
TRBJ1-4 | . | TRBV15 | . | TGTGCCACCAGCGCACAGGGAACCCTGGATGAAAAACTGTTTTTT | CATSAQGTLDEKLFF
TRBJ1-2 | TRBD1 | TRBV27 | . | TGTGCCAGCAGTTCGCTGTACTCAGGGGGCGACTATGGCTACACCTTC | CASSSLYSGGDYGYTF
TRBJ1-1 | . | TRBV12-3/TRBV12-4 | . | TGTGCCAGCAGTTTAGCGTCCAGGACTGAAGCTTTCTTT | CASSLASRTEAFF
TRBJ2-7 | . | TRBV6-6 | . | TGTGCCAGCAGACCACAGCGCCTGTCTTACAACGAGCAGTACTTC | CASRPQRLSYNEQYF
TRBJ2-7 | . | TRBV4-2 | . | TGTGCCAGCAGCCCAATCGGGACCAAGTATGAGCAGTACTTC | CASSPIGTKYEQYF
TRBJ2-7 | . | TRBV11-2 | few | TGTGCCAGCAGCCTCATAACGGAGGAGCAGTACTTC | CASSLITEEQYF
TRBJ2-3 | TRBD2 | TRBV19 | . | TGTGCCAGTAGTATAGGGGAGGGCACGACAGATACGCAGTATTTT | CASSIGEGTTDTQYF
TRBJ1-5 | . | TRBV6-4 | . | TGTGCCAGCAGTGACTCAGCTTTTGGCGGCAATCAGCCCCAGCATTTT | CASSDSAFGGNQPQHF
TRBJ1-1 | TRBD1 | TRBV18 | . | TGTGCCAGCTCACCTAGCAACAGGGGGACTGAAGCTTTCTTT | CASSPSNRGTEAFF
TRBJ1-1 | . | TRBV12-3/TRBV12-4 | . | TGTGCCAGCAGTTTCGGCCCCACTGAAGCTTTCTTT | CASSFGPTEAFF
TRBJ1-3 | TRBD1 | TRBV7-6 | . | TGTGCCAGCAGCTTAGGACAGGGTCTAACTCTCTCTGGAAACACCATATATTTT | CASSLGQGLTLSGNTIYF
TRBJ1-5 | TRBD1 | TRBV6-5 | . | TGTGCCAGCAGAGACAGGGGGGATCAGCCCCAGCATTTT | CASRDRGDQPQHF
TRBJ2-3 | . | TRBV18 | . | TGTGCCAGCTCACCACCTGGGGTTTCTAGCACAGATACGCAGTATTTT | CASSPPGVSSTDTQYF
TRBJ1-2 | . | TRBV4-1 | few | TGCGCCAGCAGCACGACCGGGACCCTACCCAGTGGCTACACCTTC | CASSTTGTLPSGYTF
TRBJ1-1 | TRBD1 | TRBV30 | . | TGTGCCTGGAGTGCGACAGGGGCCCGCTCCTTGGGCACTGAAGCTTTCTTT | CAWSATGARSLGTEAFF
TRBJ2-2 | . | TRBV7-2 | . | TGTGCCAGCAGCTCGACAGTGAACACCGGGGAGCTGTTTTTT | CASSSTVNTGELFF
TRBJ1-2 | TRBD1 | TRBV5-6 | . | TGTGCCAGCCTGTCGGACAGGGGGCGTAATACCTATGGCTACACCTTC | CASLSDRGRNTYGYTF
TRBJ1-4 | . | TRBV7-2 | . | TGTGCCAGCAGCTTAGCCGGAAAACTGTTTTTT | CASSLAGKLFF
TRBJ2-5 | TRBD2 | TRBV3-1/TRBV3-2 | . | TGTGCCAGCAGCCATGTTAGCGGGGGATACCAAGAGACCCAGTACTTC | CASSHVSGGYQETQYF
TRBJ1-2 | TRBD1 | TRBV30 | . | TGTGCCTGGGGCGGACAGGCGAAATATGGCTACACCTTC | CAWGGQAKYGYTF
TRBJ1-1 | . | TRBV7-9 | . | TGTGCCAGCAGCTTATTACAGGCCGGGACTGAAGCTTTCTTT | CASSLLQAGTEAFF
TRBJ1-5 | . | TRBV19 | . | TGTGCCAGTAGGGAAGACAGGAGCATAGGACCCCAGCATTTT | CASREDRSIGPQHF
TRBJ1-4 | . | TRBV29-1 | once | TGCAGCGTTGAGGTCCAGGGTGAAAAACTGTTTTTT | CSVEVQGEKLFF
TRBJ1-2 | . | TRBV5-6 | . | TGTGCCAGCAGCTTGGGGGTTGGAGGCTACACCTTC | CASSLGVGGYTF
TRBJ1-1 | . | TRBV19 | . | TGTGCCAGTAGTATAGGAGGGGTTTCCACTGAAGCTTTCTTT | CASSIGGVSTEAFF
TRBJ2-7 | TRBD1 | TRBV5-1 | . | TGCGCCAGCAGCTCGTTGACAGGGCAAGGCTACGAGCAGTACTTC | CASSSLTGQGYEQYF
TRBJ2-2 | . | TRBV10-3 | . | TGTGCCACCCCGGGGAACACCGGGGAGCTGTTTTTT | CATPGNTGELFF
TRBJ1-1 | . | TRBV28 | . | TGTGCCAGCAGCTCTTCAATACCTCGGGACAAAGAAAGGTCTGAAGCTTTCTTT | CASSSSIPRDKERSEAFF
TRBJ2-2 | . | TRBV6-5 | . | TGTGCCAGCAGTTGGGGAGGGGGCGCGGGCGGGGAGCTGTTTTTT | CASSWGGGAGGELFF
TRBJ2-3 | . | TRBV7-6 | . | TGTGCCAGCAGCTTAGGGGTACCCTACACAGATACGCAGTATTTT | CASSLGVPYTDTQYF
TRBJ1-2 | . | TRBV5-8 | . | TGTGCCAGCATCGATCCCTGGACACCGCACTATGGCTACACCTTC | CASIDPWTPHYGYTF